Described below is a single T cell receptor beta chain sequence and its context. This clonotype was recorded at least ten times. There is no known antigen for this receptor. Per-base quality was not reported, and no clone a single base away is much larger than it. The record originates from a study of kidney transplant recipient with SARS-CoV-2 infection (dated by TCRdb to the early 2020s). Including cysteine and phenylalanine, the CDR3 has 12 amino acids. Just CDR3 DNA is preserved here, 36 bases in frame from base 1. The sample's time point label, decoded: pre-pandemic baseline sample and day 111 after first positive SARS-CoV-2 test. Sequencing was carried out with an Illumina MiSeq. Profiling of the peripheral T cell repertoire was carried out for human TCRbeta genes. Per the original workflow: Beta-binomial modelling was applied to test for differential clonotype abundance so that variability over time was accounted for. Expanded clonotypes were checked against the ImmuneCODE reference database of SARS-CoV-2-associated TCRs and mapped to regions of the viral genome. Further repertoire analyses covered TRBV gene usage, CDR3 length, CDR3 amino acid overlap between time points, clonotype abundance distributions and Jaccard similarity. The raw public data were reprocessed by TCRdb itself: fastp quality trimming at Q25, MiXCR clonotype calling, in-frame beta chains only. Every CDR3 protein is listed once, alongside the most common genes and DNA of its rows. The V and J calls, along with clone size, are taken from TCRdb and not from the paper's own processing. This sample lists about 240,000 distinct CDR3 sequences; 29% were detected once. The top ten clonotypes cover 7% to 8% of the sample.

The rearrangement joined TRBV3-2 to TRBJ2-7. TRBV3-2 is assigned pseudogene status. Sequences were derived from a blood sample, sampled at baseline and on day 111 from a kidney transplant recipient. This clonotype was obtained from a young adult male patient who had COVID-19 and was a kidney transplant recipient. Some T cells seen after a transplant may have their origin in the graft donor. The DNA is as follows: TGTGCCAGCAGCCAAGTTCGGAGCGAGCAGTACTTC. This translates into CASSQVRSEQYF.